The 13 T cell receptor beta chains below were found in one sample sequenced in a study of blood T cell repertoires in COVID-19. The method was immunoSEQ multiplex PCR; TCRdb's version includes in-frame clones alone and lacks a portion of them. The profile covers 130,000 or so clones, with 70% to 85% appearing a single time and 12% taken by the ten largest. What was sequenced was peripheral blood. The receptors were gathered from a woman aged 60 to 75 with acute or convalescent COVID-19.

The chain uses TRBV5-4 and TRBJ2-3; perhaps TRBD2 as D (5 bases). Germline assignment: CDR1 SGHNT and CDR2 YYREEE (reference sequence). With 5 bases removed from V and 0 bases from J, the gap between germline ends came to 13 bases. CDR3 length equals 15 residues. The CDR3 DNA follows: TGTGCCAGCAGGCTAGCCGGCTTTAGCACAGATACGCAGTATTTT. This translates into CASRLAGFSTDTQYF. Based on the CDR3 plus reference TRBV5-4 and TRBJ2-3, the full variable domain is ETGVTQSPTHLIKTRGQQVTLRCSSQSGHNTVSWYQQALGQGPQFIFQYYREEENGRGNFPPRFSGLQFPNYSSELNVNALELDDSALYLCASRLAGFSTDTQYFGPGTRLTVL.

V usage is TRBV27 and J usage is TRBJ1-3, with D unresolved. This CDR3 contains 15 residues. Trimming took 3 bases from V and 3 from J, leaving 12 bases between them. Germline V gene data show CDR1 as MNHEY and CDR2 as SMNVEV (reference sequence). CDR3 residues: CASSFGNGVGNTIYF. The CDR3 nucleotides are TGTGCCAGCAGTTTTGGTAATGGAGTTGGAAACACCATATATTTT.

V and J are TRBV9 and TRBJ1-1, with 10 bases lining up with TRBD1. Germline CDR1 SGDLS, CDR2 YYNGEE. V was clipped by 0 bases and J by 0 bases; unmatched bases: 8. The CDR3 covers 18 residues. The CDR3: CASSVGGTGESLNTEAFF. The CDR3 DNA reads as TGTGCCAGCAGCGTAGGTGGGACAGGGGAGTCCTTGAACACTGAAGCTTTCTTT. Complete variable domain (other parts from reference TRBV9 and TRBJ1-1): DSGVTQTPKHLITATGQRVTLRCSPRSGDLSVYWYQQSLDQGLQFLIQYYNGEERAKGNILERFSAQQFPDLHSELNLSSLELGDSALYFCASSVGGTGESLNTEAFFGQGTRLTVV.

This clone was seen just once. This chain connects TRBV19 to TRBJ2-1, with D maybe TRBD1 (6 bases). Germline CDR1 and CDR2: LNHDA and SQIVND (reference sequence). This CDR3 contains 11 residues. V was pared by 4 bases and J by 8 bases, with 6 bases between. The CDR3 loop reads CASSNRDEQFF. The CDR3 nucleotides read TGTGCCAGTAGTAACAGGGATGAGCAGTTCTTC.

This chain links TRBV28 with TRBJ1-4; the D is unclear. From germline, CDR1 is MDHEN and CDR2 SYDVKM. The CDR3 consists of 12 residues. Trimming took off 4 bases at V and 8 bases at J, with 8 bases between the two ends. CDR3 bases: TGTGCCAGCAGTTCGTCCCGGGAAAAACTGTTTTTT. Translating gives CASSSSREKLFF.

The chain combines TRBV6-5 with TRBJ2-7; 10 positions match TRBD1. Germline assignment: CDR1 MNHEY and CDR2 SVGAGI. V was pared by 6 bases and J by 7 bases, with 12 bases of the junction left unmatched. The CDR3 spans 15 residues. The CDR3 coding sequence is TGTGCCAGCAGATATCCCGGGACAGGGGCCGGGGAGCAGTACTTC. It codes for CASRYPGTGAGEQYF.

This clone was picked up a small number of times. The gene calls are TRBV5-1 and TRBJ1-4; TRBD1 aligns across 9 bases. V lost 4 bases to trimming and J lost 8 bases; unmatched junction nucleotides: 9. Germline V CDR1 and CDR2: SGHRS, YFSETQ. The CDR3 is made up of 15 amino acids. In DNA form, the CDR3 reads TGCGCCAGCAGCATACGGACAGGGGTCGAGGAAAAACTGTTTTTT. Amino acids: CASSIRTGVEEKLFF. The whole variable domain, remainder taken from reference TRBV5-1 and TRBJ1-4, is KAGVTQTPRYLIKTRGQQVTLSCSPISGHRSVSWYQQTPGQGLQFLFEYFSETQRNKGNFPGRFSGRQFSNSRSEMNVSTLELGDSALYLCASSIRTGVEEKLFFGSGTQLSVL.

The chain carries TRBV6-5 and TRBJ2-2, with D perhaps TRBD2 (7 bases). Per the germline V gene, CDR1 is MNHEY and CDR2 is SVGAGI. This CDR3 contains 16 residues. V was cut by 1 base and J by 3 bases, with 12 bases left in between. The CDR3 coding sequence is TGTGCCAGCAGTTACTACGGGGGGCAGGACACCGGGGAGCTGTTTTTT. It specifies CASSYYGGQDTGELFF.

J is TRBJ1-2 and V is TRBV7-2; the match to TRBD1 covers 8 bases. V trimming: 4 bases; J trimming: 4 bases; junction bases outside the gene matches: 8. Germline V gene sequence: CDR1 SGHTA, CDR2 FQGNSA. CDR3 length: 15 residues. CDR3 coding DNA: TGTGCCAGCAGCTCAACCGGGACAGGCTTCTATGGCTACACCTTC. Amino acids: CASSSTGTGFYGYTF. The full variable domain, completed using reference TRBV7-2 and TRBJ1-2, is GAGVSQSPSNKVTEKGKDVELRCDPISGHTALYWYRQSLGQGLEFLIYFQGNSAPDKSGLPSDRFSAERTGGSVSTLTIQRTQQEDSAVYLCASSSTGTGFYGYTFGSGTRLTVV.

DNA of the CDR3: TGTGCCAGCTCACCGAGGGACTCAGAGACACCCCTCCACTTT. The encoded protein is CASSPRDSETPLHF. The chain combines TRBV18 with TRBJ1-6, with D tentatively TRBD1 (5 bases). With 3 bases removed from V and 11 bases from J, the gap between germline ends came to 14 bases. In germline, CDR1 is KGHSH, CDR2 LQKENI. This CDR3 has 14 residues.

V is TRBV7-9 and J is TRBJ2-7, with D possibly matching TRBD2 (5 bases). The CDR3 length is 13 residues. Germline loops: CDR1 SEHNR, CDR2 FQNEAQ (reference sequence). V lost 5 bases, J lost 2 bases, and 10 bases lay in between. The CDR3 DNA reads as TGTGCCAGCAGCCCCGGGATAACCTACGAGCAGTACTTC. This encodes CASSPGITYEQYF.

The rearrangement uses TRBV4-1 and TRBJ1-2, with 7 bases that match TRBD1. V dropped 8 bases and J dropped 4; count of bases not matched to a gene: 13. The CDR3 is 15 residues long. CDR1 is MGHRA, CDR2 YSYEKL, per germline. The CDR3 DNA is TGCGCCAGCTGTCCGACCCTTACAGGGGCCTATGGCTACACCTTC. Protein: CASCPTLTGAYGYTF.

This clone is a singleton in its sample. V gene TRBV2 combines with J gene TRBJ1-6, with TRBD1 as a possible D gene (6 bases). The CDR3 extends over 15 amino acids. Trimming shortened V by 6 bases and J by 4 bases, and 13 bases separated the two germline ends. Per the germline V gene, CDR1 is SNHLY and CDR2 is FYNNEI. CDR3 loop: CASSPTTGYNSPLHF. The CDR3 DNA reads TGTGCCAGCAGCCCCACTACAGGGTATAATTCACCCCTCCACTTT.